The rows below give T cell receptor beta chains drawn from one sample of a study of T cells in Graves' hyperthyroidism and ophthalmopathy. One entry per CDR3 protein results from TCRdb running MiXCR on the multiplex PCR reads. The table lists hundreds of thousands of distinct CDR3 sequences, over 35% of them singletons, with approximately 8.7% in the top ten. Sequencing used blood. The receptors shown here come from a young man with Graves' hyperthyroidism. The CDR3 runs from the conserved cysteine through the conserved F or W. A D gene is named only where the DNA matches it firmly. Clone size, where shown, is once, few, many, or a class for clones that have expanded.

j_gene	d_gene	v_gene	abundance	CDR3aa	CDR3nt
TRBJ1-6	.	TRBV5-1	.	CASSLDPAQETQYF	TGCGCCAGCAGCTTGGATCCAGCTCAAGAGACCCAGTACTTT
TRBJ1-4	.	TRBV20-1	few	CSARNQATNEKLFF	TGCAGTGCTAGAAACCAGGCAACTAATGAAAAACTGTTTTTT
TRBJ1-1	TRBD1	TRBV20-1	.	CSATPSGDRNTEAFF	TGCAGTGCTACGCCGAGCGGGGACAGGAACACTGAAGCTTTCTTT
TRBJ1-6	TRBD1	TRBV7-8	.	CAGSLDGGQGYSPLHF	TGTGCCGGCAGCTTAGATGGCGGACAGGGTTATTCACCCCTCCACTTT
TRBJ2-7	TRBD2	TRBV10-2	few	CASSVGLGQNEQYF	TGCGCCAGCAGTGTTGGACTAGGTCAAAACGAGCAGTACTTC
TRBJ1-2	.	TRBV6-5	.	CAAFGGGTGYTF	TGTGCCGCATTCGGGGGGGGAACGGGCTACACCTTC
TRBJ1-1	.	TRBV29-1	.	CSLTGSTEAFF	TGCAGCTTAACCGGGAGCACTGAAGCTTTCTTT
TRBJ2-5	TRBD2	TRBV7-9	.	CATSRGGLETQYF	TGTGCCACTTCCCGGGGGGGGTTGGAGACCCAGTACTTC
TRBJ2-5	.	TRBV15	many	CATGGRGLQETQYF	TGTGCCACCGGGGGGCGGGGGTTACAAGAGACCCAGTACTTC
TRBJ1-5	TRBD1	TRBV19	.	CASSEQGREAQHF	TGTGCCAGTAGTGAACAGGGGAGGGAAGCCCAGCATTTT
TRBJ1-5	TRBD1	TRBV10-3	.	CATGTAGGQPQHF	TGTGCCACCGGGACAGCGGGCGGTCAGCCCCAGCATTTT
TRBJ1-1	.	TRBV12-3/TRBV12-4	few	CASIARTRGNTEAFF	TGTGCCAGCATTGCCCGGACAAGAGGGAACACTGAAGCTTTCTTT
TRBJ1-1	TRBD1	TRBV5-6	.	CASSLRGDSHPFF	TGTGCCAGCAGCTTGAGGGGGGACAGCCACCCTTTCTTT
TRBJ2-2	.	TRBV19	few	CAGKSWSDGTGELFF	TGTGCCGGCAAAAGTTGGTCCGACGGAACCGGGGAGCTGTTTTTT
TRBJ2-5	.	TRBV7-9	many	CASSLGIKETQYF	TGTGCCAGCAGCCTCGGGATTAAGGAGACCCAGTACTTC
TRBJ2-7	.	TRBV20-1	few	CSADPPGFSSYEQYF	TGCAGTGCTGACCCTCCCGGTTTTTCCTCCTACGAGCAGTACTTC
TRBJ1-5	.	TRBV5-1	.	CASSISGYSNQPQHF	TGCGCCAGCAGCATATCAGGATATAGCAATCAGCCCCAGCATTTT
TRBJ2-5	.	TRBV10-3	.	CAIRRDIGGETQYF	TGTGCCATCAGGAGGGACATAGGGGGAGAGACCCAGTACTTC
TRBJ1-2	.	TRBV29-1	.	CSVEPRGAEGYTF	TGCAGCGTTGAACCAAGGGGGGCGGAAGGCTACACCTTC
TRBJ2-5	.	TRBV10-3	once	CAISERMGDQPQYF	TGTGCCATCAGTGAACGTATGGGAGATCAGCCCCAGTACTTC
TRBJ2-7	.	TRBV7-3	many	CASSLTVQTEQYF	TGTGCCAGCAGCTTAACGGTGCAGACTGAGCAGTACTTC
TRBJ1-1	.	TRBV20-1	.	CSAAGRANTEAFF	TGCAGTGCAGCGGGACGGGCGAACACTGAAGCTTTCTTT
TRBJ1-2	.	TRBV10-3	many	CAISDGPSYGYTF	TGTGCCATCAGTGATGGGCCGAGCTATGGCTACACCTTC
TRBJ2-5	.	TRBV6-5	few	CASSPTGQGGETQYF	TGTGCCAGCAGTCCTACGGGGCAGGGAGGAGAGACCCAGTACTTC
TRBJ2-7	.	TRBV5-1	.	CASSPGGPASYEQYF	TGTGCCAGCTCACCGGGCGGCCCAGCCTCCTACGAGCAGTACTTC
TRBJ1-1	TRBD1	TRBV7-3	many	CASSPGGIVTEAFF	TGTGCCAGCAGTCCAGGGGGCATCGTCACTGAAGCTTTCTTT
TRBJ1-3	.	TRBV7-2	.	CASSLGSPGPSGNTIYF	TGTGCCAGCAGCTTAGGCTCTCCAGGGCCCTCTGGAAACACCATATATTTT
TRBJ2-7	TRBD2	TRBV7-6	many	CASSLGGGIDEQYF	TGTGCCAGCAGCTTAGGCGGGGGAATCGACGAGCAGTACTTC
TRBJ1-2	.	TRBV29-1	many	CSVLTEPNYGYTF	TGCAGCGTATTGACTGAACCTAACTATGGCTACACCTTC
TRBJ2-7	.	TRBV9	.	CASSVDPGGGYEQYF	TGTGCCAGCAGCGTAGACCCCGGGGGTGGCTACGAGCAGTACTTC
TRBJ1-2	TRBD1	TRBV15	.	CATSRGKDRVYGYTF	TGTGCCACCAGCAGAGGCAAGGACAGGGTCTATGGCTACACCTTC